These T cell receptor beta chains were read from a single sample in a study of blood T cell repertoires in COVID-19. TCRdb's table, derived via immunoSEQ multiplex PCR, lists solely in-frame clones and lacks some. Altogether around 190,000 clones are present, 65% to 90% being singletons, with the ten largest covering 7.5% to 10%. Sequencing was carried out using peripheral blood. These receptors were collected from a man aged 50 to 59 with active or convalescent COVID-19. Both conserved end residues are part of each CDR3. D genes are given only for firm matches. Expanded clones get a size class; other rows say once, few or many, or leave the size out.

D	V	size	J	CDR3	DNA
TRBD2	TRBV6-2/TRBV6-3	few	TRBJ2-1	CASSYVRISAGDLGNEQFF	TGTGCCAGCAGTTACGTCAGGATTAGCGCGGGGGACCTAGGGAATGAGCAGTTCTTC
TRBD2	TRBV18	NA	TRBJ2-2	CASSPIAGGNTGELFF	TGTGCCAGCTCACCCATAGCGGGAGGGAACACCGGGGAGCTGTTTTTT
NA	TRBV19	NA	TRBJ2-3	CASRDMSTDTQYF	TGTGCCAGTCGCGACATGAGCACAGATACGCAGTATTTT
TRBD2	TRBV10-2	NA	TRBJ2-7	CASSIGLAGDEQYF	TGCGCCAGCAGCATAGGACTAGCGGGAGACGAGCAGTACTTC
TRBD2	TRBV7-7	NA	TRBJ2-5	CASSLTSGGTQETQYF	TGTGCCAGCAGCCTCACTAGCGGGGGTACCCAAGAGACCCAGTACTTC
NA	TRBV13	NA	TRBJ1-2	CASSWRGRDYGYTF	TGTGCCAGCAGCTGGCGGGGGAGGGACTATGGCTACACCTTC
NA	TRBV27	NA	TRBJ1-2	CASSPADRPASGYTF	TGTGCCAGCAGCCCAGCCGACAGGCCCGCGAGTGGCTACACCTTC
NA	TRBV12-3/TRBV12-4	NA	TRBJ1-1	CASRNPGHHEAFF	TGTGCCAGCAGAAACCCGGGACACCATGAAGCTTTCTTT
NA	TRBV3-1/TRBV3-2	NA	TRBJ1-2	CASSQDPGAKGGYTF	TGTGCCAGCAGCCAAGATCCAGGGGCCAAGGGAGGCTACACCTTC
NA	TRBV24-1	NA	TRBJ1-5	CATSESGVTNQPQHF	TGTGCCACCAGTGAGTCAGGGGTAACCAATCAGCCCCAGCATTTT
NA	TRBV27	NA	TRBJ1-2	CASSLSTAYGYTF	TGTGCCAGCAGTTTATCCACAGCCTATGGCTACACCTTC
NA	TRBV6-4	NA	TRBJ2-7	CASSSGDLTYEQYF	TGTGCCAGCAGTTCTGGAGATTTGACCTACGAGCAGTACTTC
TRBD1	TRBV5-6	NA	TRBJ2-6	CASSPRTGAGANVLTF	TGTGCCAGCAGCCCTAGGACAGGGGCTGGGGCCAACGTCCTGACTTTC
TRBD1	TRBV15	few	TRBJ1-3	CATSSEPRQGSGNTIYF	TGTGCCACCAGCAGTGAACCACGACAGGGGTCTGGAAACACCATATATTTT
NA	TRBV18	few	TRBJ2-5	CASSPSGDIETQYF	TGTGCCAGCTCTCCCTCCGGGGATATAGAGACCCAGTACTTC
TRBD1	TRBV28	NA	TRBJ2-7	CASGQPRTGGYEQYF	TGTGCCAGCGGACAACCGCGGACAGGGGGCTACGAGCAGTACTTC
NA	TRBV24-1	NA	TRBJ1-2	CATRSSGTHNYGYTF	TGTGCCACCAGAAGCTCCGGGACACACAATTATGGCTACACCTTC
NA	TRBV7-2	many	TRBJ1-2	CASSVTGMDGYTF	TGTGCCAGCAGCGTAACAGGGATGGATGGCTACACCTTC
NA	TRBV7-3	NA	TRBJ1-1	CASGYGSSVTEAFF	TGTGCCAGCGGTTATGGGAGCTCGGTCACTGAAGCTTTCTTT
NA	TRBV27	NA	TRBJ2-7	CASSLYEGGSYEQYF	TGTGCCAGCAGTTTATATGAAGGGGGTTCCTACGAGCAGTACTTC
NA	TRBV30	NA	TRBJ1-5	CAWSGGTNQPQHF	TGTGCCTGGAGTGGAGGAACAAATCAGCCCCAGCATTTT
NA	TRBV11-2	NA	TRBJ2-1	CASSLDLEDEQFF	TGTGCCAGCAGCTTAGATCTCGAGGATGAGCAGTTCTTC
TRBD1	TRBV30	NA	TRBJ1-5	CACDRGQFGGQPQHF	TGTGCCTGCGACAGGGGGCAATTCGGCGGTCAGCCCCAGCATTTT
TRBD1	TRBV9	NA	TRBJ1-4	CASSTPGQGNEKLFF	TGTGCCAGCAGCACCCCGGGACAGGGTAATGAAAAACTGTTTTTT
TRBD1	TRBV19	NA	TRBJ2-2	CASSEGDSLNTGELFF	TGTGCCAGTAGTGAAGGGGACAGCCTGAACACCGGGGAGCTGTTTTTT
TRBD2	TRBV10-3	NA	TRBJ2-5	CAIGGLADQETQYF	TGTGCCATCGGGGGACTAGCGGATCAAGAGACCCAGTACTTC
TRBD1	TRBV30	NA	TRBJ2-2	CAWRGTGGTGELFF	TGTGCCTGGAGGGGGACAGGGGGTACCGGGGAGCTGTTTTTT
NA	TRBV28	NA	TRBJ1-5	CASSSGQSNQPQHF	TGTGCCAGCAGTTCCGGACAATCCAATCAGCCCCAGCATTTT
NA	TRBV19	NA	TRBJ2-3	CASSWWDSPDTQYF	TGTGCCAGTAGCTGGTGGGACTCTCCGGATACGCAGTATTTT
NA	TRBV3-1/TRBV3-2	few	TRBJ1-4	CASSQVFTGSSTNEKLFF	TGTGCCAGCAGCCAAGTTTTCACAGGGTCGTCAACTAATGAAAAACTGTTTTTT
TRBD2	TRBV27	NA	TRBJ2-7	CASSPRGSGGPYEQYF	TGTGCCAGCAGCCCCCGGGGGAGCGGGGGACCCTACGAGCAGTACTTC
NA	TRBV25-1	NA	TRBJ2-7	CASSESVSGRTYEQYF	TGTGCCAGCAGTGAATCGGTCAGTGGGAGGACCTACGAGCAGTACTTC
NA	TRBV7-9	NA	TRBJ2-7	CASSLIAASSYEQYF	TGTGCCAGCAGCTTAATAGCGGCCTCCTCCTACGAGCAGTACTTC
TRBD1	TRBV5-1	NA	TRBJ2-7	CASSFGQGEHIYEQYF	TGCGCCAGCAGCTTTGGACAGGGGGAGCATATCTACGAGCAGTACTTC
NA	TRBV6-5	NA	TRBJ2-3	CASSLRGSTDTQYF	TGTGCCAGCAGCCTTCGGGGGAGCACAGATACGCAGTATTTT
NA	TRBV3-1/TRBV3-2	NA	TRBJ1-1	CASSQMRGGEAFF	TGTGCCAGCAGCCAGATGAGGGGGGGTGAAGCTTTCTTT
TRBD2	TRBV19	NA	TRBJ2-3	CASRTGGTRDTQYF	TGTGCCAGTAGAACCGGGGGGACGAGGGATACGCAGTATTTT
NA	TRBV24-1	many	TRBJ2-7	CATSRLTREYEQYF	TGTGCCACCAGTCGCTTAACCAGGGAATACGAGCAGTACTTC
NA	TRBV9	once	TRBJ2-1	CASSGGLGIRDEQFF	TGTGCCAGCAGCGGCGGCTTGGGGATCAGGGATGAGCAGTTCTTC
TRBD2	TRBV5-1	NA	TRBJ2-1	CASSLEVAGGSEQFF	TGCGCCAGCAGCTTGGAGGTAGCGGGGGGCAGTGAGCAGTTCTTC
NA	TRBV4-1	NA	TRBJ1-2	CASSQDPTLRYYYGYTF	TGCGCCAGCAGCCAAGATCCCACACTACGATACTACTATGGCTACACCTTC
NA	TRBV24-1	NA	TRBJ2-3	CATSDLDRDATGVAQYF	TGTGCCACCAGTGATTTGGACAGGGACGCCACGGGGGTAGCGCAGTATTTT
NA	TRBV5-1	few	TRBJ1-1	CASSWSTGLNTEAFF	TGCGCCAGCAGCTGGTCCACAGGTCTGAACACTGAAGCTTTCTTT
NA	TRBV9	NA	TRBJ2-1	CASSVTSVLYNEQFF	TGTGCCAGCAGCGTCACCAGCGTCCTGTACAATGAGCAGTTCTTC
NA	TRBV4-1	NA	TRBJ1-2	CASSQDRGGYGYTF	TGCGCCAGCAGCCAAGATAGAGGGGGCTATGGCTACACCTTC
NA	TRBV12-5	NA	TRBJ1-1	CASGSVMGPNTEAFF	TGTGCTAGTGGTTCGGTTATGGGCCCGAACACTGAAGCTTTCTTT
NA	TRBV27	NA	TRBJ2-1	CASRRSAYNEQFF	TGTGCCAGCAGGCGGAGCGCCTACAATGAGCAGTTCTTC
NA	TRBV6-5	NA	TRBJ1-1	CASSFTPNTEAFF	TGTGCCAGCAGTTTCACACCAAACACTGAAGCTTTCTTT
TRBD1	TRBV6-5	once	TRBJ1-4	CASSYAPTGHEKLFF	TGTGCCAGCAGTTACGCCCCGACAGGGCATGAAAAACTGTTTTTT
NA	TRBV11-2	once	TRBJ1-5	CASSLDLQVNQPQHF	TGTGCCAGCAGCTTAGATCTACAGGTGAATCAGCCCCAGCATTTT
NA	TRBV19	NA	TRBJ1-1	CASSIEQGAGTEAFF	TGTGCCAGTAGTATCGAACAGGGTGCGGGCACTGAAGCTTTCTTT